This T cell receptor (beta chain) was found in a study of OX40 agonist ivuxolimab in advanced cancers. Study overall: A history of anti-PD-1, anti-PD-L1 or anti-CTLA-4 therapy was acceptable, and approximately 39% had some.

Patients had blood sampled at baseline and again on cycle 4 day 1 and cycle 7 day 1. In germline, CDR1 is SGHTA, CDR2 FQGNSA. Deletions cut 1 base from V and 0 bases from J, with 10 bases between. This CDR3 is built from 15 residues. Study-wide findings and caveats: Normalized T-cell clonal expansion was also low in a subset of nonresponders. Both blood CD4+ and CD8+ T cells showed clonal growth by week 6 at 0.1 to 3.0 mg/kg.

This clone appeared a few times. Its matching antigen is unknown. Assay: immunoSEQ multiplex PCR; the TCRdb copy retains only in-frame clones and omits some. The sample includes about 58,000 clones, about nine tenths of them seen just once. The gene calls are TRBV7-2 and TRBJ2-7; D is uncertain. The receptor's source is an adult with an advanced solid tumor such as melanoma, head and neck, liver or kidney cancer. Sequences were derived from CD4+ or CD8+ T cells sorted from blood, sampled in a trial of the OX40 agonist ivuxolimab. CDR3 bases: TGTGCCAGCAGCTTAGGGCCCGGCCGCTCCTACGAGCAGTACTTC. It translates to CASSLGPGRSYEQYF.